This T cell receptor (beta chain) was documented in a study of T cell changes during pregnancy in multiple sclerosis. The protocol was immunoSEQ multiplex PCR, while the TCRdb copy is restricted to in-frame clones and leaves out a portion. Of tens of thousands of clones listed, approximately 92% are singletons. Germline V gene lookup returns CDR1 SGHNT and CDR2 YENEEA. V was cut by 1 base and J by 3 bases, with 4 bases left in between. This CDR3 comprises 12 residues. This receptor was obtained from a female donor with multiple sclerosis, enrolled in a pregnancy study. V usage is TRBV11-3 and J usage is TRBJ2-7, with D uncertain. Sequencing used peripheral blood, obtained in the second trimester of pregnancy. CDR3 nucleotides: TGTGCCAGCAGCTTAGTTAGCTACGAGCAGTACTTC. This gives the protein CASSLVSYEQYF.